These T cell receptor beta chains were read from a single sample in a study of graft-versus-host responses after intestinal transplantation. Their specific antigens are unknown. Here immunoSEQ multiplex PCR was the method, and the copy in TCRdb shows in-frame clones only, minus some. The sample yields 100,000 or so clones, about 93% seen once. The sequencing here drew on unstimulated CD4+ T cells sorted from spleen or lymph node cells, taken before intestinal transplant. These receptors were collected from a human donor who received an intestinal transplant. CDR3s include the opening cysteine and the closing phenylalanine or tryptophan. D genes are given only for firm matches. Clone size is stated in some rows and not others, as once, few, many or a class when expanded.

TRBV5-1	TRBD2	-	TRBJ2-5	TGCGCCAGCAGCTTCTTAGGGGTGCTAGCGGGAGGAGAGACCCAGTACTTC	CASSFLGVLAGGETQYF
TRBV25-1	TRBD2	-	TRBJ2-3	TGTGCCAGCAGTGAAGCTAGCGGGAGGGCCTCAGATACGCAGTATTTT	CASSEASGRASDTQYF
TRBV5-4	TRBD1	-	TRBJ1-1	TGTGCCGAAGGAGAGGGGGCGAGCACTGAAGCTTTCTTT	CAEGEGASTEAFF
TRBV5-4	TRBD1	-	TRBJ2-5	TGTGCCAGCAGCGGCGACAGGGGAGGGACCCAGTACTTC	CASSGDRGGTQYF
TRBV4-3	-	-	TRBJ1-2	TGCGCCAGCAGCCAAGATAGAGGATATGGCTACACCTTC	CASSQDRGYGYTF
TRBV19	TRBD1	-	TRBJ1-5	TGTGCCAGTAGTATGACAGGGGGCGGTTATCAGCCCCAGCATTTT	CASSMTGGGYQPQHF
TRBV7-3	TRBD1	once	TRBJ1-5	TGTGCCAGCAGCCCAGGACAGGGGTACAATCAGCCCCAGCATTTT	CASSPGQGYNQPQHF
TRBV7-9	TRBD2	-	TRBJ2-2	TGTGCCAGCAGCTTTCCAGCGGGAGCGAACACCGGGGAGCTGTTTTTT	CASSFPAGANTGELFF
TRBV4-3	-	-	TRBJ2-7	TGCGCCAGCAGCCAAGGTACGCCGTCCTATTACGAGCAGTACTTC	CASSQGTPSYYEQYF
TRBV2	-	-	TRBJ1-2	TGTGCCAGCAGTGAACAAAACTATGGCTACACCTTC	CASSEQNYGYTF
TRBV30	TRBD1	-	TRBJ1-1	TGTGCCTGGAGTACTATCCCGGGACAGGGCCGGAACACTGAAGCTTTCTTT	CAWSTIPGQGRNTEAFF
TRBV9	TRBD2	-	TRBJ2-3	TGTGCCAGCAGCACGAGGACTAGCGGGAGGGTGATTTCTAGCACAGATACGCAGTATTTT	CASSTRTSGRVISSTDTQYF
TRBV7-8	TRBD1	-	TRBJ1-6	TGTGCCAGCAGCTTAATCGGCAGGGGGAAAGGTTCACCCCTCCACTTT	CASSLIGRGKGSPLHF
TRBV2	-	-	TRBJ2-3	TGTGCCAGCAGGACTAGCACAGATACGCAGTATTTT	CASRTSTDTQYF
TRBV18	TRBD1	-	TRBJ1-1	TGTGCCAGCTCAAAGACAGGGTTGGACACTGAAGCTTTCTTT	CASSKTGLDTEAFF
TRBV14	-	-	TRBJ1-6	TGTGCCAGCAGCCAAGATTATAAGGAGTCACCCCTCCACTTT	CASSQDYKESPLHF
TRBV5-1	-	-	TRBJ1-4	TGCGCCAGCAGCCCCGGGAGTGCGAATGAAAAACTGTTTTTT	CASSPGSANEKLFF
TRBV6-6	TRBD1	-	TRBJ2-2	TGTGCCAGCAGGTTCTCCGGGACAGGGGGAGCCGGGGAGCTGTTTTTT	CASRFSGTGGAGELFF
TRBV19	TRBD1	-	TRBJ1-2	TGTGCCAGTAGTATGATAGCAGGGGGAGACTATGGCTACACCTTC	CASSMIAGGDYGYTF
TRBV5-1	TRBD1	-	TRBJ2-7	TGCGCCAGCAGCGCAACGGGACAGGGGGGTAACGAGCAGTACTTC	CASSATGQGGNEQYF
TRBV18	-	-	TRBJ1-4	TGTGCCAGCTCACCACAGGGGCTGGATGAAAAACTGTTTTTT	CASSPQGLDEKLFF
TRBV6-1	-	-	TRBJ2-1	TGTGCCAGCAGGTACCCGGGAGTCTCCCATGAGCAGTTCTTC	CASRYPGVSHEQFF
TRBV6-1	TRBD1	-	TRBJ1-3	TGTGCCAGCAGTGCCCGGGACAGGGGGCAAGGAAACACCATATATTTT	CASSARDRGQGNTIYF
TRBV27	-	-	TRBJ1-5	TGTGCCAGCAGATCCCTGGAGACTCGAGGCAATCAGCCCCAGCATTTT	CASRSLETRGNQPQHF
TRBV18	TRBD1	-	TRBJ1-2	TGTGCCAGCTCACCATCCCCGACAGGGATAGATGGCTACACCTTC	CASSPSPTGIDGYTF
TRBV6-5	TRBD1	-	TRBJ1-2	TGTGCCAGCAGTTACTGGAAAGAACAGGGGGGCTACACCTTC	CASSYWKEQGGYTF
TRBV5-6	-	-	TRBJ2-3	TGTGCCAGCAGACCACCGGGAGCCTTAGGGGATACGCAGTATTTT	CASRPPGALGDTQYF
TRBV19	TRBD1	-	TRBJ1-5	TGTGCCAGTCGATTGGGGACCACAGGGGTCAATCAGCCCCAGCATTTT	CASRLGTTGVNQPQHF
TRBV7-2	TRBD2	-	TRBJ2-1	TGTGCCAGCAGCCCTAGCGGGGTGCGTGGTCATGAGCAGTTCTTC	CASSPSGVRGHEQFF
TRBV5-1	-	-	TRBJ2-1	TGCGCCCGCCGGACTTTAGACAATGAGCAGTTCTTC	CARRTLDNEQFF
TRBV19	-	-	TRBJ1-2	TGTGCCAGTAGCGAAACATCCAGGGTTTTAGCCTATGGCTACACCTTC	CASSETSRVLAYGYTF
TRBV6-1	-	-	TRBJ2-7	TGTGCCAGCAGTGAAGGGGGCCGTGTCTGGCACGAGCAGTACTTC	CASSEGGRVWHEQYF
TRBV7-2	TRBD2	-	TRBJ2-7	TGTGCCAGCAGCCAAGGAAGAGCGGGGGGGATCTACGAGCAGTACTTC	CASSQGRAGGIYEQYF